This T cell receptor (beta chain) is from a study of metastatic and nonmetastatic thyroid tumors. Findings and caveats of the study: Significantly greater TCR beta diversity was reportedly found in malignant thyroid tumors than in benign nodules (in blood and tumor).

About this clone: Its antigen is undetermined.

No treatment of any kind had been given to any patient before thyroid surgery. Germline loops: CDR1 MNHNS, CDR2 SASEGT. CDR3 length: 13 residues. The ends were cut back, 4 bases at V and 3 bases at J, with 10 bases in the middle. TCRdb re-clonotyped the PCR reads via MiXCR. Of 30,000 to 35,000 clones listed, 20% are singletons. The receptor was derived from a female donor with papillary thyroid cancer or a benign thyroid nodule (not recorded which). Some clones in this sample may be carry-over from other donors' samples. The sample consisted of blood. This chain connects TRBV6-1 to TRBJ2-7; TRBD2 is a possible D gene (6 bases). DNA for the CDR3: TGTGCCAGCAGTGCCCGGGACTTCTACGAGCAGTACTTC. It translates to CASSARDFYEQYF.